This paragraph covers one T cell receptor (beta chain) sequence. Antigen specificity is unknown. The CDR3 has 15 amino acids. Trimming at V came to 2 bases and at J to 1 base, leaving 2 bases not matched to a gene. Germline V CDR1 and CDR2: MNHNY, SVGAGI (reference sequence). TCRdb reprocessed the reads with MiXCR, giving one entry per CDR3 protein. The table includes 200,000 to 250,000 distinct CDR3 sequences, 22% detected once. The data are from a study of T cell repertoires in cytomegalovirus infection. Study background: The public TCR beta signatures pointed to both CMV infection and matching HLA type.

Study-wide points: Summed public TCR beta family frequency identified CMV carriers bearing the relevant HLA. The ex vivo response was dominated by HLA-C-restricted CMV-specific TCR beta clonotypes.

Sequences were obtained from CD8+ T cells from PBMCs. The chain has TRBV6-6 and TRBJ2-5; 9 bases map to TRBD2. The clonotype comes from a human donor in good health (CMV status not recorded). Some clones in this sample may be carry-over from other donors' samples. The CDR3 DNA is TGTGCCAGCAGTTACCTAGCGGGGTTCCAAGAGACCCAGTACTTC. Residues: CASSYLAGFQETQYF.